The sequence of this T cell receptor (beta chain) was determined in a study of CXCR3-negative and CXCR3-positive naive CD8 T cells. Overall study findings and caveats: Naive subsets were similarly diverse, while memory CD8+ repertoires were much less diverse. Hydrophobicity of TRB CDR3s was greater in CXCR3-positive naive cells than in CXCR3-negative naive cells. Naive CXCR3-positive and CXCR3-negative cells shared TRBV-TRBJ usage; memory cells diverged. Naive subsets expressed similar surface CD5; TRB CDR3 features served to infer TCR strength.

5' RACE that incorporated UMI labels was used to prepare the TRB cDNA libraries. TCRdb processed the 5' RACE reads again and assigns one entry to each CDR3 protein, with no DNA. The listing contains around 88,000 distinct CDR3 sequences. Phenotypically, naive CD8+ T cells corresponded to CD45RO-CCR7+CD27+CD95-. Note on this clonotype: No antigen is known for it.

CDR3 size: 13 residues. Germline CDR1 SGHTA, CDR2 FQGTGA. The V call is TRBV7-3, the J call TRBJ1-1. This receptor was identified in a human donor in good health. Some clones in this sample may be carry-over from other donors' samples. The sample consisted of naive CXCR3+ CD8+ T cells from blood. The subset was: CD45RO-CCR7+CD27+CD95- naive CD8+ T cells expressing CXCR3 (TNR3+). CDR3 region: CASSFSLYTEAFF.